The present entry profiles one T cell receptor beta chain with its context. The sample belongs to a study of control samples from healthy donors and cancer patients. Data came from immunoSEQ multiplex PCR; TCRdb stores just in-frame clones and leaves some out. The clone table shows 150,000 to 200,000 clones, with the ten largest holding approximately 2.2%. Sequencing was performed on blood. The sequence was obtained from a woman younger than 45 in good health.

DNA of the CDR3: TGTGCCAGCACTCGGACGCCAAGCTACGAGCAGTACTTC. Protein sequence: CASTRTPSYEQYF. The V call is TRBV6-5, the J call TRBJ2-7; no definite D call. Germline V lookup: CDR1 MNHEY, CDR2 SVGAGI. The CDR3 has 13 amino acids. The V end lost 7 bases, the J end lost 3 bases, and 13 bases lay between the germline ends.